The 14 T cell receptor beta chains reported below all come from one sample, sequenced in a study of T cell responses to AZD1222 COVID-19 vaccine. This table comes from immunoSEQ multiplex PCR, and its TCRdb copy is limited to in-frame clones, with some not included. The table lists over 50,000 clones, more than 75% of them singletons. Here the sequenced sample was peripheral blood, taken 28 days after the second AZD1222 dose. These TCRs come from an adult who received the AZD1222 COVID-19 vaccine.

This sequence joins TRBV5-1 and TRBJ1-4; D perhaps matches TRBD1 (5 bases). The CDR3 consists of 15 residues. The germline V and J ends were trimmed by 3 bases and 7 bases, with 16 bases remaining between them. The germline V gene encodes CDR1 SGHRS and CDR2 YFSETQ. CDR3 coding DNA: TGCGCCAGCAGCTCGGACGGAGAAAGGGGTGAAAAACTGTTTTTT. This encodes CASSSDGERGEKLFF.

The genes are TRBV28 and TRBJ2-7; unclear D gene. The CDR3 sequence is 13 residues long. The germline CDR1 and CDR2 sequences are MDHEN and SYDVKM. The V end was cut by 11 bases, the J end by 2 bases, with 16 bases between. CDR3 loop: CAQGPTDTYEQYV. The DNA of the CDR3 is TGTGCCCAAGGGCCGACTGATACCTACGAGCAGTACGTC.

The rearrangement uses TRBV7-2 and TRBJ2-3; perhaps TRBD1 as D (6 bases). Germline V gene sequence: CDR1 SGHTA, CDR2 FQGNSA. The CDR3 contains 13 residues. Trimming took 5 bases from V and 7 from J, leaving 13 bases between them. The CDR3 DNA sequence: TGTGCCAGCAGCCTCTCCAGGGGTAATACGCAGTATTTT. Translation gives CASSLSRGNTQYF.

This clone has a single count. The chain is built from TRBV10-3 and TRBJ1-6, with 7 positions matching TRBD1. CDR3 length equals 13 residues. V was clipped by 11 bases and J by 8 bases; unmatched bases: 9. Germline V gene lookup returns CDR1 ENHRY and CDR2 SYGVKD. Here the CDR3 DNA reads TGTGCCGAACGCCAGGGGGAGGATTCACCCCTCCACTTT. As protein: CAERQGEDSPLHF.

This clone is a singleton in its sample. V and J are TRBV21-1 and TRBJ2-7; the DNA was not used to check the table's D call, TRBD1. TRBV21-1 is tagged as a pseudogene. The CDR3 totals 12 residues. CDR3 sequence reads: CASTGTGGEQYF. In nucleotides, the CDR3 is TGTGCCAGCACCGGGACAGGGGGCGAGCAGTACTTC.

This chain links TRBV3-1 (or the pseudogene TRBV3-2) with TRBJ2-5; 10 bases are shared with TRBD1. The CDR3 totals 17 residues. J lost 5 bases, V lost 1 base, and 10 bases had no gene match. The germline V gene has CDR1 LGHDT and CDR2 YNNKEL (reference sequence). CDR3 residues: CASSQAEAWDRGETQYF. CDR3 bases: TGTGCCAGCAGCCAAGCCGAAGCCTGGGACAGGGGTGAGACCCAGTACTTC.

This chain joins TRBV10-3 and TRBJ2-3; 15 bases fit TRBD2. The J segment lost 4 bases and the V segment lost 5 bases, leaving 7 bases of the junction unmatched. The CDR3 is made up of 17 amino acids. Germline V lookup: CDR1 ENHRY, CDR2 SYGVKD. The CDR3: CAISWTSGGAGADTQYF. DNA for the CDR3: TGTGCCATCAGTTGGACTAGCGGGGGGGCCGGGGCAGATACGCAGTATTTT.

The rearrangement links TRBV5-1 to TRBJ2-1; 13 bases align to TRBD2. Unmatched junction bases numbered 10, after V lost 4 bases and J lost 0 bases. Germline-derived CDR1 and CDR2 are SGHRS and YFSETQ. This CDR3 spans 19 amino acids. In DNA, the CDR3 is TGCGCCAGCAGCCCGACGGGACTAGCGGGGCCCAGCTCCTACAATGAGCAGTTCTTC. This encodes CASSPTGLAGPSSYNEQFF.

J is TRBJ2-1 and V is TRBV19; 10 bases line up with TRBD2. Germline CDR1 and CDR2: LNHDA and SQIVND (reference sequence). The junction had 12 bases not matched to a gene; V was cut back by 5 bases and J by 8 bases. This CDR3 contains 16 residues. The CDR3: CASSEGSAGGPYEQFF. In DNA, the CDR3 is TGTGCCAGTAGTGAGGGGTCAGCGGGAGGGCCCTATGAGCAGTTCTTC.

The sample holds a few counts of this clone. The V gene is TRBV7-2, the J gene TRBJ2-1; TRBD2 might be the D (5 bases). Germline V gene lookup returns CDR1 SGHTA and CDR2 FQGNSA. This CDR3 spans 15 amino acids. The V end was cut by 4 bases, the J end by 0 bases, with 10 bases between. The CDR3, as DNA: TGTGCCAGCAGCTATAGCGCCAGCTCCTACAATGAGCAGTTCTTC. Translated: CASSYSASSYNEQFF.

The genes are TRBV20-1 and TRBJ2-7; TRBD2 matches at 9 bases. CDR3 length equals 14 residues. Trimming at V came to 3 bases and at J to 6 bases, leaving 9 bases not matched to a gene. Per the germline V gene, CDR1 is DFQATT and CDR2 is SNEGSKA (reference sequence). This chain's CDR3 is CSASTLAGNSEQYF. For the CDR3, the DNA is TGCAGTGCTAGTACCCTAGCGGGAAATTCCGAGCAGTACTTC.

This clone was detected a few times. V is TRBV6-4 and J is TRBJ1-2, with D tentatively TRBD1 (6 bases). V was shortened by 0 bases and J by 4 bases, with 15 bases between the two germline ends. Germline V gives CDR1 MRHNA, CDR2 SNTAGT. The CDR3 consists of 16 residues. CDR3 protein: CASSDSINRVGYGYTF. The CDR3 DNA reads as TGTGCCAGCAGTGACTCGATAAACAGGGTGGGCTATGGCTACACCTTC.

The genes are TRBV20-1 and TRBJ2-5, with D perhaps assigned TRBD1 or TRBD2 (5 bases each). Trimming stripped 6 bases from V and 5 bases from J, with 10 bases between. Germline V gives CDR1 DFQATT, CDR2 SNEGSKA (reference sequence). The CDR3 runs to 11 residues. Here the CDR3 DNA reads TGCAGTGCACCCAGGGAGGAGACCCAGTACTTC. Translating it yields CSAPREETQYF.

J is TRBJ1-1 and V is TRBV28, with 8 bases lining up with TRBD1. The CDR3 runs to 15 residues. V lost 5 bases, J lost 1 base, and 6 bases stayed unmatched. The V gene's germline CDR1 is MDHEN and CDR2 SYDVKM. The CDR3 DNA follows: TGTGCCAGCAGTGCCCCTGGGACAGGGAACACTGAAGCTTTCTTT. It codes for CASSAPGTGNTEAFF. Full variable domain (rest looked up from reference TRBV28 and TRBJ1-1): DVKVTQSSRYLVKRTGEKVFLECVQDMDHENMFWYRQDPGLGLRLIYFSYDVKMKEKGDIPEGYSVSREKKERFSLILESASTNQTSMYLCASSAPGTGNTEAFFGQGTRLTVV.